This T cell receptor beta chain was sequenced for a study of blood T cell repertoires in COVID-19. The germline V gene has CDR1 SNHLY and CDR2 FYNNEI. V gave up 4 bases and J gave up 4 bases, with 14 bases separating them. This CDR3 region has 14 residues. The assay was immunoSEQ multiplex PCR, and TCRdb's table has in-frame clones only and misses some. The table has roughly 250,000 clones, about 88% seen once. The origin of this receptor is a man aged 40-49 years with acute or convalescent COVID-19. V gene TRBV2 combines with J gene TRBJ2-7; no definite D call. The sequencing input was peripheral blood. In DNA, the CDR3 is TGTGCCAGCAGTGCGCAGGCCCATAGGTACGAGCAGTACTTC. Its protein is CASSAQAHRYEQYF.